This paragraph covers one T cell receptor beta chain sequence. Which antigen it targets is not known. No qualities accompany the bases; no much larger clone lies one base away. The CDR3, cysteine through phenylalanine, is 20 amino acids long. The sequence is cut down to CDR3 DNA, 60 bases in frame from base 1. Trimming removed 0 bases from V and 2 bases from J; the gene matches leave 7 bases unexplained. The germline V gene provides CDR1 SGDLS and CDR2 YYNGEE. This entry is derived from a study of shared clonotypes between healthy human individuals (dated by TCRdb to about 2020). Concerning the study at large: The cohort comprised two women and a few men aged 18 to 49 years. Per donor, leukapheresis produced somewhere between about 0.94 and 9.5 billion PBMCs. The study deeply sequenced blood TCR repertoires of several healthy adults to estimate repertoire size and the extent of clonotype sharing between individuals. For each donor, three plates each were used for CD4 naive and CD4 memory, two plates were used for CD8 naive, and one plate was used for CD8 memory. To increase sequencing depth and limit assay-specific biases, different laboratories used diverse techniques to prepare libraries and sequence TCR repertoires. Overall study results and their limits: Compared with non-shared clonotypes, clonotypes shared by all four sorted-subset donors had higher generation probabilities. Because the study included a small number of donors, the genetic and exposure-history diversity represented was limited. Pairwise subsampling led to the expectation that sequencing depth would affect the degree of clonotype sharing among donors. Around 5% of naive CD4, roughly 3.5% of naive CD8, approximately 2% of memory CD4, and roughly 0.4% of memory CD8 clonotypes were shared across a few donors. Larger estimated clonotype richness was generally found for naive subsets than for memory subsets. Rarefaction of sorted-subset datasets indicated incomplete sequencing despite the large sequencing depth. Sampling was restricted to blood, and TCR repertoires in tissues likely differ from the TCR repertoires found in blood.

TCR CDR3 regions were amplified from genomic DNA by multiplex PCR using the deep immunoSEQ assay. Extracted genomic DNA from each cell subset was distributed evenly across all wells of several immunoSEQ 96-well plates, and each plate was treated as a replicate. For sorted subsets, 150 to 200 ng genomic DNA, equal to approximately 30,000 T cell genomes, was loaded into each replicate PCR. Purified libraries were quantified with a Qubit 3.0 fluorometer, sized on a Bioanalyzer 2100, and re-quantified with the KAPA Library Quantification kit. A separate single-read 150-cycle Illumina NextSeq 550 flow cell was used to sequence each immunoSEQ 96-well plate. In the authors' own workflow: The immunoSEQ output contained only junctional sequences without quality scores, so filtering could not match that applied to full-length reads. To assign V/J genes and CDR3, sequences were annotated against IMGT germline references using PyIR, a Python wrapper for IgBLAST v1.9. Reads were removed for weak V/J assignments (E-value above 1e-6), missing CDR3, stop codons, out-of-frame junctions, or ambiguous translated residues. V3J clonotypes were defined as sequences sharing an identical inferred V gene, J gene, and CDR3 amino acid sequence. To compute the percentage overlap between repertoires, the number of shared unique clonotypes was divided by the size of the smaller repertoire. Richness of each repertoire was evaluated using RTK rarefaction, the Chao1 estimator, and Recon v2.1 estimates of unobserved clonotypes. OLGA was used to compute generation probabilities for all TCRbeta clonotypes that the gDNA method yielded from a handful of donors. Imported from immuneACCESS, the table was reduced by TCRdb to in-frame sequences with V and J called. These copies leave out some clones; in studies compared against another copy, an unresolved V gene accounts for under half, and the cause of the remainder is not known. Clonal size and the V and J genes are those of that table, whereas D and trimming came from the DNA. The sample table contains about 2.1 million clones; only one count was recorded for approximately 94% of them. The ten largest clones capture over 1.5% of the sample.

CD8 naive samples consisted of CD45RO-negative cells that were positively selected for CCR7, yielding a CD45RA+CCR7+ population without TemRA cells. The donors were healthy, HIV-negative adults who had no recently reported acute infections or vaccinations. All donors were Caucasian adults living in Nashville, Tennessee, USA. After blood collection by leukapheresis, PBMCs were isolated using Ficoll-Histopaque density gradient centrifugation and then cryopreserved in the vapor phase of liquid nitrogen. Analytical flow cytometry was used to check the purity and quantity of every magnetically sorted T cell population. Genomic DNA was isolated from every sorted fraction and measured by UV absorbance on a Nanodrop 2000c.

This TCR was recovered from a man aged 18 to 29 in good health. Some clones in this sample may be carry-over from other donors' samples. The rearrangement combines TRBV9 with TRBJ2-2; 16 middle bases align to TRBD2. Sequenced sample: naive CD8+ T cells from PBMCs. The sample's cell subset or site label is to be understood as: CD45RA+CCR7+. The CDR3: CASSVAKGLAGGPNTGELFF. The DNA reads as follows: TGTGCCAGCAGCGTAGCGAAGGGACTAGCGGGAGGGCCTAACACCGGGGAGCTGTTTTTT.